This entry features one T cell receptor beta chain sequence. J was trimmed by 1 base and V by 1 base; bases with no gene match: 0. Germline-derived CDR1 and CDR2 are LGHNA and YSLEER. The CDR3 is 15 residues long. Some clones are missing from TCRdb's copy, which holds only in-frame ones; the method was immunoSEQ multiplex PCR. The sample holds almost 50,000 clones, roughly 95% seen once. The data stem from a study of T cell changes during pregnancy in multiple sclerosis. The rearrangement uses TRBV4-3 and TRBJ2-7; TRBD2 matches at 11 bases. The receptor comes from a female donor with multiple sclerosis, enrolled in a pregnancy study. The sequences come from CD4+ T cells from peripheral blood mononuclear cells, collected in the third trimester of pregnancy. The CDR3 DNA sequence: TGCGCCAGCAGCCAAGTAGCGGGGGGGTCCTACGAGCAGTACTTC. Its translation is CASSQVAGGSYEQYF.